Each of the 16 T cell receptor beta chains below was sequenced from the same sample in a study of T cell repertoires in ileal Crohn's disease. The data were produced by immunoSEQ multiplex PCR, yet TCRdb's version contains in-frame clones alone and is incomplete. In the table there are 15,000 to 20,000 clones, about 80% of which are singletons. As to time point: inflamed ileum from the surgical specimen. Input material: ileal tissue. These receptors all come from an adult with Crohn's disease.

V gene TRBV25-1 combines with J gene TRBJ2-2, with no clear D. The CDR3 runs 12 residues. Germline loops: CDR1 MGHDK, CDR2 SYGVNS. V gave up 6 bases and J gave up 5 bases, with 7 bases separating them. CDR3 nucleotide sequence: TGTGCCAGCAGGGTCGGAACCGGGGAGCTGTTTTTT. Amino acid sequence: CASRVGTGELFF.

The rearrangement uses TRBV1 and TRBJ2-2; the table names TRBD2, a call not compared with the DNA. TRBV1 corresponds to a pseudogene. The CDR3 sequence is 18 residues long. The CDR3 sequence: CTSSQAPAGGPRHRGAVF. CDR3 nucleotide sequence: TGCACCAGCAGCCAAGCCCCAGCGGGAGGGCCTCGACACCGGGGAGCTGTTTTT.

This clone qualifies as medium-sized. V is TRBV19 and J is TRBJ1-1; the D is unclear. The CDR3 is 13 amino acids. Trimming pared 1 base from V and 0 bases from J, leaving 3 bases between. The germline V gene encodes CDR1 LNHDA and CDR2 SQIVND (reference sequence). CDR3 protein: CASSIAMNTEAFF. For the CDR3, the DNA is TGTGCCAGTAGTATAGCCATGAACACTGAAGCTTTCTTT.

V usage is TRBV27 and J usage is TRBJ1-2, with 8 bases fitting TRBD1. The V segment lost 6 bases and the J segment 8 bases; nucleotides outside the gene matches: 11. The CDR3 consists of 14 residues. Germline CDR1 reads MNHEY; CDR2 reads SMNVEV (reference sequence). Written as DNA, the CDR3 is TGTGCCAGCAGACTGAATCAGGGGGCTGACGGCTACACCTTC. It specifies CASRLNQGADGYTF.

J is TRBJ2-5 and V is TRBV25-1; no firm D call. The length of the CDR3 is 15 residues. V was clipped by 7 bases and J by 0 bases, with 15 bases between them. Germline CDR1 is MGHDK and CDR2 is SYGVNS. CDR3 protein: CASTPNGRDQETQYF. For the CDR3, the DNA is TGTGCCAGCACCCCGAATGGTAGGGACCAAGAGACCCAGTACTTC.

The chain is built from TRBV7-8 and TRBJ1-5, with a possible D match to TRBD1 (5 bases). Germline V gene data show CDR1 as SGHVS and CDR2 as FQNEAQ. This CDR3 spans 14 amino acids. The V gene lost 5 bases and the J gene lost 5 bases, with 13 bases spanning the gap. CDR3 protein: CASSRRGGDQPQHF. CDR3 coding DNA: TGTGCCAGCAGCCGTCGCGGGGGTGATCAGCCCCAGCATTTT.

This sequence joins TRBV2 and TRBJ2-7; tentatively, D is TRBD2 (6 bases). The CDR3 contains 16 residues. The V and J ends lost 2 bases and 2 bases respectively, with 16 bases between them. Germline assignment: CDR1 SNHLY and CDR2 FYNNEI. The CDR3 nucleotides read TGTGCCAGCAGTGAAACTGGACTAAAGGCCCCCTACGAGCAGTACTTC. The encoded protein is CASSETGLKAPYEQYF.

The chain combines TRBV6-1 with TRBJ1-4; 9 bases are shared with TRBD1. V dropped 8 bases and J dropped 6; count of bases not matched to a gene: 10. Germline V lookup: CDR1 MNHNS, CDR2 SASEGT. CDR3 length equals 15 residues. The DNA for the CDR3 is TGTGCCAGCGGTGGTGCCGGGACAGGGTATGAAAAACTGTTTTTT. Translation gives CASGGAGTGYEKLFF.

This clone ranks as large. The chain is built from TRBV13 and TRBJ2-7; TRBD1 might be the D (6 bases). The V gene lost 4 bases and the J gene lost 4 bases, with 17 bases spanning the gap. Germline V gene lookup returns CDR1 PRHDT and CDR2 FYEKMQ (reference sequence). This CDR3 region has 15 residues. In nucleotides, the CDR3 is TGTGCCAGCAGCTCCTCGAGCAGGGGACAATACGAGCAGTACTTC. Its translation is CASSSSSRGQYEQYF.

The chain recombines TRBV6-1 with TRBJ1-1; no definite D call. The V and J ends lost 5 bases and 1 base respectively, with 8 bases between them. This CDR3 is 13 amino acids long. From germline, CDR1 is MNHNS and CDR2 SASEGT. The CDR3 reads CASSPPQNTEAFF. CDR3 DNA: TGTGCCAGCAGTCCCCCTCAGAACACTGAAGCTTTCTTT.

This clone is termed medium-sized. J is TRBJ2-1 and V is TRBV7-9; the D gene is possibly TRBD2 (6 bases). Deletions cut 1 base from V and 4 bases from J, with 11 bases between. Germline V gene lookup returns CDR1 SEHNR and CDR2 FQNEAQ (reference sequence). There are 15 residues in the CDR3. CDR3 residues: CASSLGGGEYNEQFF. The CDR3 DNA is TGTGCCAGCAGCTTAGGTGGCGGGGAATACAATGAGCAGTTCTTC.

This clone occurred a few times. This chain links TRBV28 with TRBJ1-2; the match to TRBD1 covers 8 bases. In germline, CDR1 is MDHEN, CDR2 SYDVKM. This CDR3 region has 16 residues. With V trimmed by 4 bases and J by 0 bases, 7 bases remained unmatched. The CDR3 region has the DNA TGTGCCAGCAGTTCGGCAGGGGGCGGAGCTAACTATGGCTACACCTTC. Amino acid sequence: CASSSAGGGANYGYTF.

The chain's CDR3 is CASSGLGAYEQYF. The CDR3 nucleotides are TGTGCCAGCAGTGGACTAGGGGCCTACGAGCAGTACTTC. The chain is built from TRBV6-1 and TRBJ2-7; D may be TRBD2 (6 bases). Germline V lookup: CDR1 MNHNS, CDR2 SASEGT. There are 13 residues in the CDR3. V lost 4 bases to trimming and J lost 2 bases, with 9 bases between them.

DNA for the CDR3: TGTGCCAGTAGTCCAGGGGGACGAGAAATCGAGACCCAGTACTTC. Translated: CASSPGGREIETQYF. The chain couples TRBV19 to TRBJ2-5; 7 bases fit TRBD1. The junction had 11 bases not matched to a gene; V was cut back by 5 bases and J by 5 bases. The CDR3 runs 15 residues. Per germline, CDR1 LNHDA and CDR2 SQIVND (reference sequence). Drawing the rest from reference TRBV19 and TRBJ2-5, the complete variable domain is DGGITQSPKYLFRKEGQNVTLSCEQNLNHDAMYWYRQDPGQGLRLIYYSQIVNDFQKGDIAEGYSVSREKKESFPLTVTSAQKNPTAFYLCASSPGGREIETQYFGPGTRLLVL.

The CDR3 is CASALGTGNSPLHF. Written as DNA, the CDR3 is TGTGCCAGTGCCCTTGGGACGGGAAATTCACCCCTCCACTTT. This chain connects TRBV19 to TRBJ1-6; TRBD1 might be the D (5 bases). Germline V gives CDR1 LNHDA, CDR2 SQIVND (reference sequence). This CDR3 has 14 residues. The germline V and J ends were trimmed by 8 bases and 7 bases, with 15 bases remaining between them. The whole variable domain, remainder taken from reference TRBV19 and TRBJ1-6, is DGGITQSPKYLFRKEGQNVTLSCEQNLNHDAMYWYRQDPGQGLRLIYYSQIVNDFQKGDIAEGYSVSREKKESFPLTVTSAQKNPTAFYLCASALGTGNSPLHFGNGTRLTVT.

The rearrangement joins TRBV5-6 to TRBJ2-1, with 8 nucleotides matching TRBD2. The CDR3 runs 13 residues. V trimming: 2 bases; J trimming: 8 bases; junction bases outside the gene matches: 3. The germline gives CDR1 SGHDT, CDR2 YYEEEE. The DNA for the CDR3 is TGTGCCAGCAGCTTACAGCGGGGGTATGAGCAGTTCTTC. This translates into CASSLQRGYEQFF. Combining the CDR3 with reference TRBV5-6 and TRBJ2-1 gives the whole variable domain DAGVTQSPTHLIKTRGQQVTLRCSPKSGHDTVSWYQQALGQGPQFIFQYYEEEERQRGNFPDRFSGHQFPNYSSELNVNALLLGDSALYLCASSLQRGYEQFFGPGTRLTVL.